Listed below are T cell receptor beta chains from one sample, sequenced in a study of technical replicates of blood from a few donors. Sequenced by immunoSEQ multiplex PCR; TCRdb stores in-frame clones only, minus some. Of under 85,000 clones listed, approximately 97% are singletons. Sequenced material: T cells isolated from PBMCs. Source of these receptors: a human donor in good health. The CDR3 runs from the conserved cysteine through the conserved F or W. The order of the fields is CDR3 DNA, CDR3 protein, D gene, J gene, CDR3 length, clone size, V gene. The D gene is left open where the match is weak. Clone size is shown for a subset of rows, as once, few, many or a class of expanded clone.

cdr3_nt: TGTGCCAGCAGCGCCCTAGCGGGAGATTTAGGCAATGAGCAGTTCTTC
cdr3_aa: CASSALAGDLGNEQFF
d_call: TRBD2
j_call: TRBJ2-1
cdr3_length: 16
clone_size: -
v_call: TRBV5-4

cdr3_nt: TGTGCCAGCAGTTTAGTGGGGGCTAGCACAGATACGCAGTATTTT
cdr3_aa: CASSLVGASTDTQYF
d_call: -
j_call: TRBJ2-3
cdr3_length: 15
clone_size: -
v_call: TRBV27

cdr3_nt: TGTGCCAGCAGTTCCCATGGACTAGCGGGGCCCACAGATACGCAGTATTTT
cdr3_aa: CASSSHGLAGPTDTQYF
d_call: TRBD2
j_call: TRBJ2-3
cdr3_length: 17
clone_size: -
v_call: TRBV27

cdr3_nt: TGTGCCAGCAGTGGGGCGGGACTAGTCGGCGAGCAGTACTTC
cdr3_aa: CASSGAGLVGEQYF
d_call: TRBD2
j_call: TRBJ2-7
cdr3_length: 14
clone_size: -
v_call: TRBV27

cdr3_nt: TGTGCCAGCAGTCCCGGACAGGGGGCTAACTATGGCTACACCTTC
cdr3_aa: CASSPGQGANYGYTF
d_call: TRBD1
j_call: TRBJ1-2
cdr3_length: 15
clone_size: -
v_call: TRBV7-9

cdr3_nt: TGTGCCAGCAGCTTAAGTTCGGATGAGCAGTTCTTC
cdr3_aa: CASSLSSDEQFF
d_call: -
j_call: TRBJ2-1
cdr3_length: 12
clone_size: -
v_call: TRBV7-9

cdr3_nt: TGTGCCAGCAGCCAAGAACTAGCGGACCCAGATACGCAGTATTTT
cdr3_aa: CASSQELADPDTQYF
d_call: TRBD2
j_call: TRBJ2-3
cdr3_length: 15
clone_size: -
v_call: TRBV4-2

cdr3_nt: TGTGCCAGCAGTGAAAGGCAAGACAGGGCCGGGGAGCTGTTTTTT
cdr3_aa: CASSERQDRAGELFF
d_call: TRBD1
j_call: TRBJ2-2
cdr3_length: 15
clone_size: -
v_call: TRBV6-1

cdr3_nt: TGTGCCAGCACGCGACAGATCTACGAGCAGTACTTC
cdr3_aa: CASTRQIYEQYF
d_call: -
j_call: TRBJ2-7
cdr3_length: 12
clone_size: -
v_call: TRBV2

cdr3_nt: TGCGCCAGCAGTGCAGAGGGCAGGGGAAGGTTTCAGTACTTC
cdr3_aa: CASSAEGRGRFQYF
d_call: -
j_call: TRBJ2-4
cdr3_length: 14
clone_size: -
v_call: TRBV10-2

cdr3_nt: TGTGCCAGCAGTGAACCGGGACAGGGGTTACCTGAAGCTTTCTTT
cdr3_aa: CASSEPGQGLPEAFF
d_call: TRBD1
j_call: TRBJ1-1
cdr3_length: 15
clone_size: -
v_call: TRBV2

cdr3_nt: TGCAGCGTTGAAGGGACAGGGGGCGGTGAGCAGTTCTTC
cdr3_aa: CSVEGTGGGEQFF
d_call: TRBD1
j_call: TRBJ2-1
cdr3_length: 13
clone_size: -
v_call: TRBV29-1

cdr3_nt: TGCAGCGTTGTCGAGGGGGAGCAGCGAACTAACTATGGCTACACCTTC
cdr3_aa: CSVVEGEQRTNYGYTF
d_call: -
j_call: TRBJ1-2
cdr3_length: 16
clone_size: -
v_call: TRBV29-1

cdr3_nt: TGTGCCTGGAGTGTACGGAACACCATATATTTT
cdr3_aa: CAWSVRNTIYF
d_call: -
j_call: TRBJ1-3
cdr3_length: 11
clone_size: -
v_call: TRBV30

cdr3_nt: TGTGCCACCAGCAGAGATGGTGCCGTCGGTGAAGCTTTCTTT
cdr3_aa: CATSRDGAVGEAFF
d_call: -
j_call: TRBJ1-1
cdr3_length: 14
clone_size: -
v_call: TRBV15

cdr3_nt: TGTGCCAGTAGTTATACAGCAAACTATGGCTACACCTTC
cdr3_aa: CASSYTANYGYTF
d_call: -
j_call: TRBJ1-2
cdr3_length: 13
clone_size: -
v_call: TRBV19

cdr3_nt: TGTGCCAGCAGCCTCTCCGGGACAGGACTTGAAAAACTGTTTTTT
cdr3_aa: CASSLSGTGLEKLFF
d_call: TRBD1
j_call: TRBJ1-4
cdr3_length: 15
clone_size: -
v_call: TRBV5-4

cdr3_nt: TGTGCCAGCAGTGAAGTCGGGGGGCGAGAGACCCAGTACTTC
cdr3_aa: CASSEVGGRETQYF
d_call: -
j_call: TRBJ2-5
cdr3_length: 14
clone_size: -
v_call: TRBV6-1

cdr3_nt: TGTGCCAGAAGCCTACGGGAGACCCAGTACTTC
cdr3_aa: CARSLRETQYF
d_call: -
j_call: TRBJ2-5
cdr3_length: 11
clone_size: -
v_call: TRBV5-3

cdr3_nt: TGTGCCACCCATTCTGCTAGCGGGCTAGCCTACGAGCAGTACTTC
cdr3_aa: CATHSASGLAYEQYF
d_call: TRBD2
j_call: TRBJ2-7
cdr3_length: 15
clone_size: once
v_call: TRBV27

cdr3_nt: TGTGCCAGCAGCCCGCTAGCGGCCCAATCTACCTACAATGAGCAGTTCTTC
cdr3_aa: CASSPLAAQSTYNEQFF
d_call: TRBD2
j_call: TRBJ2-1
cdr3_length: 17
clone_size: -
v_call: TRBV4-2

cdr3_nt: TGTGCCAGCAGTTTCGGTCTAAACACCGGGGAGCTGTTTTTT
cdr3_aa: CASSFGLNTGELFF
d_call: -
j_call: TRBJ2-2
cdr3_length: 14
clone_size: -
v_call: TRBV27

cdr3_nt: TGTGCCAGCAGTTTAATGATAGGACAGGGGGTTGAAGCTTTCTTT
cdr3_aa: CASSLMIGQGVEAFF
d_call: TRBD1
j_call: TRBJ1-1
cdr3_length: 15
clone_size: -
v_call: TRBV27

cdr3_nt: TGCGCCAGCAGCTTGGGACAGGGGGCCTACGAGCAGTACTTC
cdr3_aa: CASSLGQGAYEQYF
d_call: TRBD1
j_call: TRBJ2-7
cdr3_length: 14
clone_size: -
v_call: TRBV5-1

cdr3_nt: TGTGCCTCCCAACCCGGGACAGGGGGCCAACAGCCCTACAATGAGCAGTTCTTC
cdr3_aa: CASQPGTGGQQPYNEQFF
d_call: TRBD1
j_call: TRBJ2-1
cdr3_length: 18
clone_size: once
v_call: TRBV7-9

cdr3_nt: TGTGCCAGCAGTCCCCGGGTAGCGACCACCGGGGAGCTGTTTTTT
cdr3_aa: CASSPRVATTGELFF
d_call: -
j_call: TRBJ2-2
cdr3_length: 15
clone_size: -
v_call: TRBV27

cdr3_nt: TGTGCCAGCTCACCCCCGGGGGCTGAAGCTTTCTTT
cdr3_aa: CASSPPGAEAFF
d_call: -
j_call: TRBJ1-1
cdr3_length: 12
clone_size: -
v_call: TRBV18

cdr3_nt: TGTGCCAGCAGACGGACAGGGGCAGATACGCAGTATTTT
cdr3_aa: CASRRTGADTQYF
d_call: TRBD1
j_call: TRBJ2-3
cdr3_length: 13
clone_size: once
v_call: TRBV6-4

cdr3_nt: TGTGCCAGCAGTGGTACAGCTCACACAGATACGCAGTATTTT
cdr3_aa: CASSGTAHTDTQYF
d_call: -
j_call: TRBJ2-3
cdr3_length: 14
clone_size: -
v_call: TRBV2

cdr3_nt: TGCGCCAGCAGCCCGAGTCTTGGGGGCGGGGGTGAAGCTTTCTTT
cdr3_aa: CASSPSLGGGGEAFF
d_call: -
j_call: TRBJ1-1
cdr3_length: 15
clone_size: -
v_call: TRBV10-1

cdr3_nt: TGTGCCTGGAGTGTAACGGGGGGACTATACAATGAGCAGTTCTTC
cdr3_aa: CAWSVTGGLYNEQFF
d_call: TRBD2
j_call: TRBJ2-1
cdr3_length: 15
clone_size: -
v_call: TRBV30

cdr3_nt: TGTGCCATCAGTGAGTCTGGCGGGAGGGCCGGTAGCATTCAGTACTTC
cdr3_aa: CAISESGGRAGSIQYF
d_call: TRBD2
j_call: TRBJ2-4
cdr3_length: 16
clone_size: -
v_call: TRBV10-3

cdr3_nt: TGCAGCGGGGGGGACAGAGAAATTGGCTACACCTTC
cdr3_aa: CSGGDREIGYTF
d_call: TRBD1
j_call: TRBJ1-2
cdr3_length: 12
clone_size: -
v_call: TRBV29-1

cdr3_nt: TGTGCCAGTAGTTGGACAGGGCCGTACCAAGAGACCCAGTACTTC
cdr3_aa: CASSWTGPYQETQYF
d_call: TRBD1
j_call: TRBJ2-5
cdr3_length: 15
clone_size: once
v_call: TRBV19

cdr3_nt: TGCGCCAGCAAGGCGGGGGGTTATAATGAGCAGTTCTTC
cdr3_aa: CASKAGGYNEQFF
d_call: TRBD2
j_call: TRBJ2-1
cdr3_length: 13
clone_size: -
v_call: TRBV5-1

cdr3_nt: TGTGCCAGCAGCTCATATATAGGGGGCCTCACTGAAGCTTTCTTT
cdr3_aa: CASSSYIGGLTEAFF
d_call: TRBD1
j_call: TRBJ1-1
cdr3_length: 15
clone_size: -
v_call: TRBV5-8

cdr3_nt: TGTGCCAGCAGCTTCGCAGGGTATGACGAGCAGTACTTC
cdr3_aa: CASSFAGYDEQYF
d_call: -
j_call: TRBJ2-7
cdr3_length: 13
clone_size: -
v_call: TRBV11-1

cdr3_nt: TGCGCCAGCAGCTTGGCACTAGCGGGGAACACCGGGGAGCTGTTTTTT
cdr3_aa: CASSLALAGNTGELFF
d_call: TRBD2
j_call: TRBJ2-2
cdr3_length: 16
clone_size: -
v_call: TRBV5-1

cdr3_nt: TGTGCCAGCAGCGTAATGACTAGCGGGAGTGGAGATACGCAGTATTTT
cdr3_aa: CASSVMTSGSGDTQYF
d_call: TRBD2
j_call: TRBJ2-3
cdr3_length: 16
clone_size: -
v_call: TRBV7-2

cdr3_nt: TGTGCCAGCAGTGAAGTCACGGACAGGGGAACCGGGGAGCTGTTTTTT
cdr3_aa: CASSEVTDRGTGELFF
d_call: TRBD1
j_call: TRBJ2-2
cdr3_length: 16
clone_size: -
v_call: TRBV6-1